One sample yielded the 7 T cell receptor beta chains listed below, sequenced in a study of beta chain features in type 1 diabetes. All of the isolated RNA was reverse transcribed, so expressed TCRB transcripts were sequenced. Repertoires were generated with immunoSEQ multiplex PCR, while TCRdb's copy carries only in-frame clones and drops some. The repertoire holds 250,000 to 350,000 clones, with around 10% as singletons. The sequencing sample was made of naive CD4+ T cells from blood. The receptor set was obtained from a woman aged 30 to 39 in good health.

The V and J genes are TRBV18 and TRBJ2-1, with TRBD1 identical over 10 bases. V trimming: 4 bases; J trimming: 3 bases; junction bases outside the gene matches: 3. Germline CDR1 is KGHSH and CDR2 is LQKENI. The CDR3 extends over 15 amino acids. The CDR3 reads CASSLGTGVYNEQFF. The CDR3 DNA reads TGTGCCAGCTCACTGGGGACAGGGGTCTACAATGAGCAGTTCTTC.

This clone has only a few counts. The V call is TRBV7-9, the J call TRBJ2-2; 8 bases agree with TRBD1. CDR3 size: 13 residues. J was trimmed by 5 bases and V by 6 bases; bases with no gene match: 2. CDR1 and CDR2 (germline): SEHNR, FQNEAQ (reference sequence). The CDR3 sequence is CASSDRGTGELFF. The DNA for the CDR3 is TGTGCCAGCAGTGACAGGGGTACCGGGGAGCTGTTTTTT. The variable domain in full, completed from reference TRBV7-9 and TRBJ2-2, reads DTGVSQNPRHKITKRGQNVTFRCDPISEHNRLYWYRQTLGQGPEFLTYFQNEAQLEKSRLLSDRFSAERPKGSFSTLEIQRTEQGDSAMYLCASSDRGTGELFFGEGSRLTVL.

The CDR3 loop is CASSLDLAGFYEQYF. The CDR3 nucleotides are TGCGCCAGCAGCTTGGATCTAGCGGGCTTCTACGAGCAGTACTTC. V and J are TRBV5-1 and TRBJ2-7; 8 bases match TRBD2. In germline, CDR1 is SGHRS, CDR2 YFSETQ. Trimming removed 0 bases from V and 3 bases from J; junction bases left unmatched: 5. The CDR3 spans 15 residues.

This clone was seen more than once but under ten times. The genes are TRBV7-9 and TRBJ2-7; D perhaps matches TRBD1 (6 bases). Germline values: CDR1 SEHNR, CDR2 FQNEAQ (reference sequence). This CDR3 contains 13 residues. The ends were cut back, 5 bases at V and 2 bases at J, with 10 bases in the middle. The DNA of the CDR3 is TGTGCCAGCAGCCAACAGGGCCCCTACGAGCAGTACTTC. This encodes CASSQQGPYEQYF.

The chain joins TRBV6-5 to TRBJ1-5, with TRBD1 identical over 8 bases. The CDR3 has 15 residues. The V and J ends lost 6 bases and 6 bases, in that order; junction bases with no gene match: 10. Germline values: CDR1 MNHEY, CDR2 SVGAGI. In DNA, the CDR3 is TGTGCCAGCAGCCAAGACAGGGGTGTCAGTCAGCCCCAGCATTTT. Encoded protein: CASSQDRGVSQPQHF.

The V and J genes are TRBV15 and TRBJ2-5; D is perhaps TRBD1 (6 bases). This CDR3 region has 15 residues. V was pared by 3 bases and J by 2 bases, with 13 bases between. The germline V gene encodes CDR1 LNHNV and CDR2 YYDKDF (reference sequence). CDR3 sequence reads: CATSRDQTGQETQYF. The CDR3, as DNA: TGTGCCACCAGCAGGGACCAGACAGGTCAAGAGACCCAGTACTTC.

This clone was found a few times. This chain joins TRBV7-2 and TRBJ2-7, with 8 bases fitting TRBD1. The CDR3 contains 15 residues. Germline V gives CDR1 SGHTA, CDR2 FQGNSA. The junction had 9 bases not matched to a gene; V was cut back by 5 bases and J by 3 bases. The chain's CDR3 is CASSRTGTGLYEQYF. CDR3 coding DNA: TGTGCCAGCAGCAGGACCGGGACAGGCCTCTACGAGCAGTACTTC. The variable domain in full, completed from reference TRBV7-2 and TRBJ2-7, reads GAGVSQSPSNKVTEKGKDVELRCDPISGHTALYWYRQSLGQGLEFLIYFQGNSAPDKSGLPSDRFSAERTGGSVSTLTIQRTQQEDSAVYLCASSRTGTGLYEQYFGPGTRLTVT.